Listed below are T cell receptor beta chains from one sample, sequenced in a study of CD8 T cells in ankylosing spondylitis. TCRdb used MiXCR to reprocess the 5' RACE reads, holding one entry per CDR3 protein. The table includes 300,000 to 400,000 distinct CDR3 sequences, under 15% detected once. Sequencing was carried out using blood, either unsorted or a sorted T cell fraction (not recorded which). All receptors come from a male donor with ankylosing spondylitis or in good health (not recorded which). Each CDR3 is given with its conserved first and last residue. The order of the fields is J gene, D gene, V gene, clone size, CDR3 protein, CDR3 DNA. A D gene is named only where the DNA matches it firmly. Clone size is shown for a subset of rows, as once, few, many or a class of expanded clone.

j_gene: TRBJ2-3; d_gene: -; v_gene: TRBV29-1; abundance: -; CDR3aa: CSGEEGTDTQYF; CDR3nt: TGCAGCGGTGAAGAGGGCACAGATACGCAGTATTTT
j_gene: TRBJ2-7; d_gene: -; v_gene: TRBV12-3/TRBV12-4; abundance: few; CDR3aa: CASSAGAQGPYEQYF; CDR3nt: TGTGCCAGCAGTGCAGGGGCGCAGGGCCCCTACGAGCAGTACTTC
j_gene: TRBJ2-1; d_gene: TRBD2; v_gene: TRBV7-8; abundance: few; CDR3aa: CASSLASGGAIEQFF; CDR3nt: TGTGCCAGCAGCTTAGCTAGCGGGGGGGCCATTGAGCAGTTCTTC
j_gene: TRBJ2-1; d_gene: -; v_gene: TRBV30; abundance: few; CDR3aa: CAWRIGGGSYNEQFF; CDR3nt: TGTGCCTGGAGAATTGGTGGGGGTTCTTACAATGAGCAGTTCTTC
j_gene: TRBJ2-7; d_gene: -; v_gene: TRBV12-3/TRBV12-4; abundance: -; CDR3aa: CASSLSARSEQYF; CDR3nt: TGTGCCAGCAGTTTAAGCGCCAGGAGCGAGCAGTACTTC
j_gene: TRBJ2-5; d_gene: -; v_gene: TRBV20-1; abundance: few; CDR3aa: CSARPSRPETQYF; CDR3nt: TGCAGTGCTAGGCCCAGTAGGCCAGAGACCCAGTACTTC
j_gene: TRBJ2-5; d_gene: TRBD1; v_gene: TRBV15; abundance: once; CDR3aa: CATSRGGSGGETQYF; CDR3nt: TGTGCCACCAGCAGAGGAGGCTCAGGGGGAGAGACCCAGTACTTC
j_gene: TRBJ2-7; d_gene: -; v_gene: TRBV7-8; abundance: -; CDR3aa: CASSFSSLYEQYF; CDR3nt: TGTGCCAGCAGCTTTTCCTCGCTCTACGAGCAGTACTTC
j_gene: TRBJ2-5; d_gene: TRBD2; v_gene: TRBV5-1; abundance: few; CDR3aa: CASSLQAGGQETQYF; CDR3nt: TGCGCCAGCAGCTTGCAAGCGGGGGGGCAAGAGACCCAGTACTTC
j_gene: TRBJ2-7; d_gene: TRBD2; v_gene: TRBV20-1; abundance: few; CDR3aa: CSARPSSGGAGLSEQYF; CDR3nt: TGCAGTGCTAGACCCTCTAGCGGGGGGGCCGGATTGAGTGAGCAGTACTTC
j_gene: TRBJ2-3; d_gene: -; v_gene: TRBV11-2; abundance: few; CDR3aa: CASSLRAGWEADTQYF; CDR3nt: TGTGCCAGCAGCTTAAGGGCAGGGTGGGAGGCAGATACGCAGTATTTT
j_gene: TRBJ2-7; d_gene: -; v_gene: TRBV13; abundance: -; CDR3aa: CASSRGGRGSYEQYF; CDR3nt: TGTGCCAGCAGCCGCGGGGGCCGGGGCTCCTACGAGCAGTACTTC
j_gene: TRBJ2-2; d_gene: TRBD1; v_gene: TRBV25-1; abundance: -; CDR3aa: CARHQGADTGELFF; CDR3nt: TGTGCCAGACACCAGGGGGCGGACACCGGGGAGCTGTTTTTT
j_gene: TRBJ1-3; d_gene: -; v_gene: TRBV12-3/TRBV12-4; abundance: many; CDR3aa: CASTYLTGGNTIYF; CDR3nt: TGTGCCAGCACCTACCTGACCGGAGGAAACACCATATATTTT
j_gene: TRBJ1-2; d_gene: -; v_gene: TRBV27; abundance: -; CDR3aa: CASSPRLTNYGYTF; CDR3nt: TGTGCCAGCAGTCCAAGACTTACGAACTATGGCTACACCTTC
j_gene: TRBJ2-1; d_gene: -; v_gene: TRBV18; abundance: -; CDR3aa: CASSEAEPSSYNEQFF; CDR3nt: TGTGCCAGCTCGGAGGCGGAGCCGAGCTCCTACAATGAGCAGTTCTTC
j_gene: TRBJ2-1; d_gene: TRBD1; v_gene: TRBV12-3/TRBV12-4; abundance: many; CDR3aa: CASSPDRGKLGEQFF; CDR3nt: TGTGCCAGCAGTCCCGACAGGGGAAAACTTGGTGAGCAGTTCTTC
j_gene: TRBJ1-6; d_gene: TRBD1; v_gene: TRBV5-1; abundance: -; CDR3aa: CASSSGTGGLSSYNSPLHF; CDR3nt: TGCGCCAGCAGCTCCGGGACAGGGGGCCTTAGCTCCTATAATTCACCCCTCCACTTT
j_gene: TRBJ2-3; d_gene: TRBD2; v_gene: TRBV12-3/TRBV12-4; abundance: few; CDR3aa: CASSPDYSGGATDTQYF; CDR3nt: TGTGCCAGCAGCCCCGATTATAGCGGGGGGGCCACAGATACGCAGTATTTT
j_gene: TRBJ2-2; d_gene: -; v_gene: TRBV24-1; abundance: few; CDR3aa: CATSAQGFPGELFF; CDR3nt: TGTGCCACCAGTGCGCAGGGCTTCCCCGGGGAGCTGTTTTTT
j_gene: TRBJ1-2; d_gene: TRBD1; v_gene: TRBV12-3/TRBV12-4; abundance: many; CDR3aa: CASSPDRRDYGYTF; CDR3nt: TGTGCCAGCAGCCCGGACAGGAGGGACTATGGCTACACCTTC
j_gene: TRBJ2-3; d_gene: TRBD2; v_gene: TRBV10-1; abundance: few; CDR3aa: CASSESLAGAADTQYF; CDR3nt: TGCGCCAGCAGTGAGTCTCTAGCGGGGGCGGCAGATACGCAGTATTTT
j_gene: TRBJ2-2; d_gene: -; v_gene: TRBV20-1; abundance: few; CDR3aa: CRGASMNTGELFF; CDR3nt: TGCAGGGGAGCCTCAATGAACACCGGGGAGCTGTTTTTT
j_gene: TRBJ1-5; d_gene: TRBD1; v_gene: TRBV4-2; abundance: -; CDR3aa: CASSARGQGNQPQHF; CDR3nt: TGTGCCAGCAGCGCCAGGGGGCAGGGAAATCAGCCCCAGCATTTT
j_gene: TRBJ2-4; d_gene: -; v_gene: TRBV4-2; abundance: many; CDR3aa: CASSHLLPGDFKAKNIQYF; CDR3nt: TGTGCCAGCAGCCATCTTTTACCGGGGGACTTTAAGGCCAAAAACATTCAGTACTTC
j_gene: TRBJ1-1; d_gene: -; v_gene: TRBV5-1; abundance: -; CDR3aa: CASTLGDGNTEAFF; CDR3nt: TGCGCCAGCACCTTGGGTGACGGGAACACTGAAGCTTTCTTT
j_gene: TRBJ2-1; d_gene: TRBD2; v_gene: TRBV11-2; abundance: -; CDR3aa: CASSRAGGSSYNEQFF; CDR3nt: TGTGCCAGCAGTCGAGCGGGGGGGAGCTCCTACAATGAGCAGTTCTTC
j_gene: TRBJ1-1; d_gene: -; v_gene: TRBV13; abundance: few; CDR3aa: CASSLRTNLNTEAFF; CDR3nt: TGTGCCAGCAGCCTCCGGACAAACTTGAACACTGAAGCTTTCTTT
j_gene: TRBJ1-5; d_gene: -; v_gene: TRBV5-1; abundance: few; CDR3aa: CASSLGDNSNQPQHF; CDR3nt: TGCGCCAGCAGCTTGGGAGATAATAGCAATCAGCCCCAGCATTTT
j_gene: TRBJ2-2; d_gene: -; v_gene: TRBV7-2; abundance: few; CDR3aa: CASSLTSYNTGELFF; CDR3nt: TGTGCCAGCAGCTTGACAAGCTATAACACCGGGGAGCTGTTTTTT
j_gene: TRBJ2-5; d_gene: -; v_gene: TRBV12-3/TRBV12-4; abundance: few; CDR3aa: CASSRMDVQYF; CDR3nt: TGTGCCAGCAGCCGTATGGACGTCCAGTACTTC
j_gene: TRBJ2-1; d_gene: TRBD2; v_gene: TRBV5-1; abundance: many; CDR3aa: CASSPQAGDEQFF; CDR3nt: TGCGCCAGCAGCCCACAGGCGGGAGATGAGCAGTTCTTC
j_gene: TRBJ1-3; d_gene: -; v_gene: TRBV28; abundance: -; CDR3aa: CASHTMGRGNTIYF; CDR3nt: TGTGCCAGCCATACGATGGGGAGAGGAAACACCATATATTTT
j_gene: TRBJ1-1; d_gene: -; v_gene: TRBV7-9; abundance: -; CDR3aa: CASSLSSRQAFF; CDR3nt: TGTGCCAGCAGCTTAAGTTCCAGGCAAGCTTTCTTT
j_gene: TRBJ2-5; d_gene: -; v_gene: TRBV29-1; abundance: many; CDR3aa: CSVDRGLQETQYF; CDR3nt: TGCAGCGTTGACAGGGGACTTCAAGAGACCCAGTACTTC
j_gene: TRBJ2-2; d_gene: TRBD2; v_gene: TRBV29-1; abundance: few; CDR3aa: CGGGGSLNGELFF; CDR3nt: TGCGGGGGTGGCGGGAGTCTCAACGGGGAGCTGTTTTTT
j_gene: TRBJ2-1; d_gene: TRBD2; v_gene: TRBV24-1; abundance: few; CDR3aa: CATSEGTRNEQFF; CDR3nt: TGTGCCACCAGTGAGGGGACTAGGAATGAGCAGTTCTTC
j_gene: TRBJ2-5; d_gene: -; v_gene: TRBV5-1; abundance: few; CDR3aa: CASSLFTGQETQYF; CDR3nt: TGCGCCAGCAGCTTGTTTACGGGCCAAGAGACCCAGTACTTC
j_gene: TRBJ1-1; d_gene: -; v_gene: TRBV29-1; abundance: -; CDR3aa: CSVARPGGSVTEAFF; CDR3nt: TGCAGCGTTGCACGCCCAGGAGGAAGTGTAACTGAAGCTTTCTTT
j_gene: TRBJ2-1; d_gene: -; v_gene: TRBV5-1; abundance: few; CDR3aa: CASSEGASEVHEQFF; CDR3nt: TGCGCCAGCAGCGAAGGGGCTAGCGAGGTCCATGAGCAGTTCTTC
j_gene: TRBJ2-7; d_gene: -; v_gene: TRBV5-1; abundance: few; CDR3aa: CASSLAGGAGGSEQYF; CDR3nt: TGCGCCAGCAGCTTGGCCGGGGGAGCCGGAGGCTCCGAGCAGTACTTC
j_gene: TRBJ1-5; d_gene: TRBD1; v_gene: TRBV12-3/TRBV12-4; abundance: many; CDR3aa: CASSPRQGANSNQPQHF; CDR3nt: TGTGCCAGCAGTCCCCGCCAGGGGGCTAATAGCAATCAGCCCCAGCATTTT
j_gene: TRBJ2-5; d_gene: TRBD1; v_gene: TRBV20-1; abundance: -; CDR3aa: CSASGTGGTQETQYF; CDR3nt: TGCAGTGCTAGTGGTACAGGGGGAACTCAAGAGACCCAGTACTTC
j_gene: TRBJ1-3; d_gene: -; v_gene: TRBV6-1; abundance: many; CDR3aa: CASTKRDGNTIYF; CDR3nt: TGTGCCAGCACCAAAAGGGACGGAAACACCATATATTTT
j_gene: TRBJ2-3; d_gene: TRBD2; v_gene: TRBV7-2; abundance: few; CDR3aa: CASTSSSGGRDTQYF; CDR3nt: TGTGCCAGTACATCGAGCAGCGGGGGAAGGGATACGCAGTATTTT
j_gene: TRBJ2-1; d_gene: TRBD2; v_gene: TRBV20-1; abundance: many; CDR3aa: CSALAGTNNEQFF; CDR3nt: TGCAGTGCCCTAGCGGGAACCAACAATGAGCAGTTCTTC
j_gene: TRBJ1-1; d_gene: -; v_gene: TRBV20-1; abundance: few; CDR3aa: CSVPGSNTEAFF; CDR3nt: TGCAGTGTCCCCGGATCCAACACTGAAGCTTTCTTT
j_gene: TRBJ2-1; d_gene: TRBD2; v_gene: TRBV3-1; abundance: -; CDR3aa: CACSNGLAGVSRNEQFF; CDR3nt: TGTGCCTGCAGCAACGGACTAGCGGGAGTATCAAGGAATGAGCAGTTCTTC
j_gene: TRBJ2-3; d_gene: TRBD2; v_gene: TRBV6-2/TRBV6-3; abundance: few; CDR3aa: CASSYRRGGPDTQYF; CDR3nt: TGTGCCAGCAGTTATCGGCGGGGGGGCCCCGATACGCAGTATTTT
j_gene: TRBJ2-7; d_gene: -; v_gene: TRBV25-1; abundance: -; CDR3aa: CASSELGAGLSYEQYF; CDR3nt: TGTGCCAGCAGTGAACTCGGGGCGGGACTTAGCTACGAGCAGTACTTC
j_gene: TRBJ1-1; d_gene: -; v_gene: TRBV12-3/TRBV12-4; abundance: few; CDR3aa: CASSLDSPGSNTEAFF; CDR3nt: TGTGCCAGCAGTTTAGATTCTCCGGGCTCGAACACTGAAGCTTTCTTT